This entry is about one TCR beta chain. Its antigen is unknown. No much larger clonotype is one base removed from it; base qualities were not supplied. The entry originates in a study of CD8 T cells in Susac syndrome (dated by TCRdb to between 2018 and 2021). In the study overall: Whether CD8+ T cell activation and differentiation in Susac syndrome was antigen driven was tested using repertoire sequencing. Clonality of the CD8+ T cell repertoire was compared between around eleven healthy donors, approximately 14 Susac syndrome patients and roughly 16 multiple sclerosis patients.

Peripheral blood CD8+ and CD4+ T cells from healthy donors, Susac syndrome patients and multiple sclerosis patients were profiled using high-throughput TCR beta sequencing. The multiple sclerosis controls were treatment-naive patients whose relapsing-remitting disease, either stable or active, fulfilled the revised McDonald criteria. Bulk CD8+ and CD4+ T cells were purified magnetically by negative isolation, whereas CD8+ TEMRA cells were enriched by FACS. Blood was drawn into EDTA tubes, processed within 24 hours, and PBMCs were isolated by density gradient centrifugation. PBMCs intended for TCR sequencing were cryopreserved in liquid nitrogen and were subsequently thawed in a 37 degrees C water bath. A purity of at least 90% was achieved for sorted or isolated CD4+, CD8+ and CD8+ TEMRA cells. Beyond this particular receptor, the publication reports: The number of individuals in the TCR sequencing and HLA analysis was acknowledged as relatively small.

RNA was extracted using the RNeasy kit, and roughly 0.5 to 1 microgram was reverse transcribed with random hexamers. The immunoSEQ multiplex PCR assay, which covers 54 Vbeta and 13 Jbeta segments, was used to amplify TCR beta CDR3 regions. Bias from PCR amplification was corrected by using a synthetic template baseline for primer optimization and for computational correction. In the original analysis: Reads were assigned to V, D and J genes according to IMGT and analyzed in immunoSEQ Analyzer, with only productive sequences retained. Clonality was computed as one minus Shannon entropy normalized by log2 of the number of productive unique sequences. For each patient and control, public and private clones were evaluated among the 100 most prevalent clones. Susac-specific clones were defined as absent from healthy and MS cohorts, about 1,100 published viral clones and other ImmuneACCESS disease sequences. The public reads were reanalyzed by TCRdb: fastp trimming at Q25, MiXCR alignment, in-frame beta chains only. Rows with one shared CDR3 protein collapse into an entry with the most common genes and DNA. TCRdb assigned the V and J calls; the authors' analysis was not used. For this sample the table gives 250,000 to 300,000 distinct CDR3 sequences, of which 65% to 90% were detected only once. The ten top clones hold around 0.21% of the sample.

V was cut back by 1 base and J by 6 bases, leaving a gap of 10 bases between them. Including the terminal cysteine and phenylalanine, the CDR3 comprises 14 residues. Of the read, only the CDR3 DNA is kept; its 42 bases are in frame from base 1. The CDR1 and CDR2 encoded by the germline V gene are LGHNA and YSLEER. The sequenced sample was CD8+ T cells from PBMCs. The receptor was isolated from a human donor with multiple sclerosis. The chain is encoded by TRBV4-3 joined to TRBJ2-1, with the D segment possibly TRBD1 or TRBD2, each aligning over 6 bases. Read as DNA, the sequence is TGCGCCAGCAGCCAAGTTGGAGGGGGCAATGAGCAGTTCTTC. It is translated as CASSQVGGGNEQFF.